This T cell receptor (beta chain) stems from a study of blood T cell repertoires in COVID-19. Recruited during active infection, patients (from Seattle) were subsequently followed longitudinally. With 1 base removed from V and 2 bases from J, the gap between germline ends came to 9 bases. The germline V gene has CDR1 SGHNT and CDR2 YYREEE (reference sequence). This CDR3 spans 15 amino acids. Only in-frame clones appear in the TCRdb table, and some are missing; sequencing was by immunoSEQ multiplex PCR. The sample contains some 85,000 clones, approximately 80% of which appear only once. The clonotype was recovered from a man between 65 and 80 years old with COVID-19, enrolled during active disease. This chain connects TRBV5-4 to TRBJ2-2; D possibly corresponds to TRBD2 (6 bases). The sample comprised peripheral blood. CDR3 bases: TGTGCCAGCAGCTTGCGCGGGACTAACACCGGGGAGCTGTTTTTT. This codes for CASSLRGTNTGELFF.